This T cell receptor (beta chain) was sequenced during a study of technical replicates of blood from several donors. The CDR3 covers 13 residues. V was shortened by 5 bases and J by 2 bases, with 9 bases between the two germline ends. Germline V gene data show CDR1 as LNHDA and CDR2 as SQIVND (reference sequence). This clone was found a few times. Sequenced by immunoSEQ multiplex PCR; TCRdb stores in-frame clones only, minus some. The profile shows 87,000 or so clones, about 95% of them singletons. J is TRBJ1-1 and V is TRBV19, with D maybe TRBD1 (6 bases). The sequenced sample was T cells isolated from PBMCs. The receptor comes from a human donor in good health. CDR3 in amino acids: CASSAGVNTEAFF. The CDR3 DNA reads TGTGCCAGTAGTGCAGGGGTCAACACTGAAGCTTTCTTT.